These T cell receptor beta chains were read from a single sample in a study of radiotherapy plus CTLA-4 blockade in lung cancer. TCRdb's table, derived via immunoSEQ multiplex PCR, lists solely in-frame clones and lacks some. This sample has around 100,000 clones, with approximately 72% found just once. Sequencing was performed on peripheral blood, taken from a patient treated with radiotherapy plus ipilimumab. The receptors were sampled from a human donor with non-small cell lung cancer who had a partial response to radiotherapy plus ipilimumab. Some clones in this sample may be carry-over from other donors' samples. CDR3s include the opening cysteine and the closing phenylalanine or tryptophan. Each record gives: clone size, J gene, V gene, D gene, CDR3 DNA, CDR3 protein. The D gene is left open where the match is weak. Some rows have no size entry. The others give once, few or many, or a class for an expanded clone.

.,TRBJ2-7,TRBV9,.,TGTGCCAGCAGCGAGCAGGCCGAGCAGTACTTC,CASSEQAEQYF
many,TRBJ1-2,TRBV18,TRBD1,TGTGCCAGCTCACCACAGAGGGACAGGGTAACGGATGGCTACACCTTC,CASSPQRDRVTDGYTF
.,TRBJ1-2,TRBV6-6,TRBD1,TGTGCCAGCAGAGTCGGACAGGGGGCGTTTGGCTACACCTTC,CASRVGQGAFGYTF
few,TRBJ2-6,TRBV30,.,TGTGCCTGGAGCCCTTGGAGGTCTGGGGCCAACGTCCTGACTTTC,CAWSPWRSGANVLTF
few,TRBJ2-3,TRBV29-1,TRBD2,TGCAGCGTTTCCGGGGGGAGTAGCGGCACAGATACGCAGTATTTT,CSVSGGSSGTDTQYF
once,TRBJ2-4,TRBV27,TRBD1,TGTGCCAGCAGAGTAGGACAGGGGTGGATATTCGCCAAAAACATTCAGTACTTC,CASRVGQGWIFAKNIQYF
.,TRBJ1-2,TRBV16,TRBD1,TGTGCCAGCAGCCGACAGGGGCTGTCTGGGGGCTACACCTTC,CASSRQGLSGGYTF
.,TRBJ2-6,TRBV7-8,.,TGTGCCAGCACGACCAACGACAGACTGACCCTATCTGGGGCCAACGTCCTGACTTTC,CASTTNDRLTLSGANVLTF
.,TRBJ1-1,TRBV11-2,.,TGTGCCAGCAGCCCAATGGACAGAATAAACACTGAAGCTTTCTTT,CASSPMDRINTEAFF
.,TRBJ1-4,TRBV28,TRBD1,TGTGCCAGCAGTTCGGGACAGGGAGGCGAAAAACTGTTTTTT,CASSSGQGGEKLFF
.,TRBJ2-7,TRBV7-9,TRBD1,TGCGCCAGCAGCCAAGACACCGGGACAGGGTCCTACGAGCAGTACTTC,CASSQDTGTGSYEQYF
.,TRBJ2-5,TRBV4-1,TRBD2,TGCGCCAGCAGCCCCCGACTAGCGGGGGGCATTCAAGAGACCCAGTACTTC,CASSPRLAGGIQETQYF
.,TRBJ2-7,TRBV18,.,TGTGCCAGCTCTAGACAGAAGGGCCCCTACGAGCAGTACTTC,CASSRQKGPYEQYF
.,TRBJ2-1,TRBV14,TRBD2,TGTGCCAGCAGCCAAGCTACTGCGGGATACATCAAAATAGCGGGTCTCAATGAGCAGTTCTTC,CASSQATAGYIKIAGLNEQFF
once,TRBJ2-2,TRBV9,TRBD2,TGTGCCAGCAGCCGCCACCCAGGACTAGCGGGAGGTACCGGGGAGCTGTTTTTT,CASSRHPGLAGGTGELFF
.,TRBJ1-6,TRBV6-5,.,TGTGCCAGCAGTTTTGAGGGTTATAATTCACCCCTCCACTTT,CASSFEGYNSPLHF
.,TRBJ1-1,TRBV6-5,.,TGTGCCAGCAGTGAGACTGAGAATACTGAAGCTTTCTTT,CASSETENTEAFF
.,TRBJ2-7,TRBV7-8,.,TGTGCCAGCAGCTCCAAGCGGGCTGGCGGGGGCCAATCCTACGAGCAGTACTTC,CASSSKRAGGGQSYEQYF
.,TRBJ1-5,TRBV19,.,TGTGCCAGTAGTATCGCCTGGAGTATAGCCAATCAGCCCCAGCATTTT,CASSIAWSIANQPQHF
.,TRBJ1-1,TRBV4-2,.,TGTGCCAGCAGCCAAGTTTGGGGATCGGGAACTGAAGCTTTCTTT,CASSQVWGSGTEAFF
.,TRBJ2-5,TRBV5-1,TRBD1,TGCGCCAGCACCCTCGGGACAGGGGGTGAGACCCAGTACTTC,CASTLGTGGETQYF
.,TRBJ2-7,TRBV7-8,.,TGTGCCAGCAGCCACTCTACTGGTTCCATCGAGCAGTACTTC,CASSHSTGSIEQYF
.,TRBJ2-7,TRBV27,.,TGTGCCAGCAGTTTAGTCTTCGGGAGCTCCTACGAGCAGTACTTC,CASSLVFGSSYEQYF
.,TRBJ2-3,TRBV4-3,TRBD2,TGCGCCAGCAGCCAGGGAGCGGTCGGGGGGGGAACAGATACGCAGTATTTT,CASSQGAVGGGTDTQYF
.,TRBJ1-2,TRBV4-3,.,TGCGCCAGCAGCCAAGTCATTAACAGCTACTATGGCTACACCTTC,CASSQVINSYYGYTF
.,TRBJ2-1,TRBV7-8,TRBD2,TGTGCCAGCAGCTTGGGGACTAGTTCTTTCCATGAGCAGTTCTTC,CASSLGTSSFHEQFF
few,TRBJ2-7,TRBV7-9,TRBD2,TGTGCCAGCAGCCCCCCGGCTAGCGGAAGCTACGAGCAGTACTTC,CASSPPASGSYEQYF
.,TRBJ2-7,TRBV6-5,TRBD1,TGTGCCAGCAGTCCCTCCGACAGGGCTAGTGAGCAGTACTTC,CASSPSDRASEQYF
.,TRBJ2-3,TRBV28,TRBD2,TGTGCCAGCAGTTCCGCGGGGGATATCACAGATACGCAGTATTTT,CASSSAGDITDTQYF
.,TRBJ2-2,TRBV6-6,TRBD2,TGTGCCAGCAGCGAGGGACTAGCGGGAGATACCGGGGAGCTGTTTTTT,CASSEGLAGDTGELFF
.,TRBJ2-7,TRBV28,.,TGTGCCAGCAGTTTGACCGGAGAACGCTCCTACGAGCAGTACTTC,CASSLTGERSYEQYF
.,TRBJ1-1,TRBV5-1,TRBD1,TGCGCCAGTTCGGACAGGGTGAACACTGAAGCTTTCTTT,CASSDRVNTEAFF
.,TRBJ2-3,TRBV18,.,TGTGCCAGCTCAACGGGCACAGATACGCAGTATTTT,CASSTGTDTQYF
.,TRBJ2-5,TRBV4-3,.,TGCGCCAGCAGCCTCCACACCCAAGAGACCCAGTACTTC,CASSLHTQETQYF
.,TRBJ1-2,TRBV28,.,TGTGCCAGCAGTTTGGGGGGGGGCATCGACTATGGCTACACCTTC,CASSLGGGIDYGYTF
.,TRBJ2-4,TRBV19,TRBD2,TGTGCCAGTAGTATTGTCGGGGGGGCCAAAAACATTCAGTACTTC,CASSIVGGAKNIQYF
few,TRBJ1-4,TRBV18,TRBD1,TGTGCCAGCCTCCGGGACAGGAATGAAAAACTGTTTTTT,CASLRDRNEKLFF
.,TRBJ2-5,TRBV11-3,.,TGTGCCAGCAGCTTAGATCCAGGGGGGGAGACCCAGTACTTC,CASSLDPGGETQYF
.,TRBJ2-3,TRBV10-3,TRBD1,TGTGCCATCAGTGTCGGACAGGGGCGCACAGATACGCAGTATTTT,CAISVGQGRTDTQYF
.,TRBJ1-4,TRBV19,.,TGTGCCAGTAGTTTCCCCATACGGCGGGGTGAAAAACTGTTTTTT,CASSFPIRRGEKLFF
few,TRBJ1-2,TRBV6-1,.,TGTGCCAGCAGACCCCACGGAGCTAACTATGGCTACACCTTC,CASRPHGANYGYTF
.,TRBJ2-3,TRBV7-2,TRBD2,TGTGCCAGCAGCTTTCCAGCGGGGATGGCAGATACGCAGTATTTT,CASSFPAGMADTQYF
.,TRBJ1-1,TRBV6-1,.,TGTGCCAGCCTCAGTCCCCCGAACACTGAAGCTTTCTTT,CASLSPPNTEAFF
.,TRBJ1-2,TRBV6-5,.,TGTGCCAGCAAAACGGGGGGGAAAGGCTACACCTTC,CASKTGGKGYTF
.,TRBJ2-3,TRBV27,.,TGTGCCAGCAGTTTAGGGGGGCCCGCCCAGGGGGGAGATACGCAGTATTTT,CASSLGGPAQGGDTQYF
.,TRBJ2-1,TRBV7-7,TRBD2,TGTGCCAGCAGCCCAACAATGGAAGCGGGAGCGGGTCAGGAGCAGTTCTTC,CASSPTMEAGAGQEQFF
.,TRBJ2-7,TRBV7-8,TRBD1,TGTGCCAGCAGCCACGACAGGGAAATTATCTACGAGCAGTACTTC,CASSHDREIIYEQYF
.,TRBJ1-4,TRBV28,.,TGTGCCAGCAGTATCGGACAGACAACTAATGAAAAACTGTTTTTT,CASSIGQTTNEKLFF
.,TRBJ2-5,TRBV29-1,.,TGCAGCGTTGAAGGGGGAGAAGAGACCCAGTACTTC,CSVEGGEETQYF
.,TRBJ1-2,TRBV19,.,TGTGCCAGTAGTTTGGGCCCCGGCTCTGTTGGCTATGGCTACACCTTC,CASSLGPGSVGYGYTF
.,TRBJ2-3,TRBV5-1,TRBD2,TGCGCCAGCACCATTAGCGGGAGGAGGGCAGATACGCAGTATTTT,CASTISGRRADTQYF
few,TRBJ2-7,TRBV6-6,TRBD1,TGTGCCAGCAGCCAGACAGGGAGTTCGGGTGAGCAGTACTTC,CASSQTGSSGEQYF
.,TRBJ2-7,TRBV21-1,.,TGTGCCAGCAGGGACAGTTACGAGCAGTACTTC,CASRDSYEQYF
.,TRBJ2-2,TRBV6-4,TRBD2,TGTGCCAGCTCTATGGAGCGGGGGTTCGGGGAGCTGTTTTTT,CASSMERGFGELFF
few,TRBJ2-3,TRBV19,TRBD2,TGTGCCAGTAGTCTCCGGACTAGCGGGAGAGGGGATACGCAGTATTTT,CASSLRTSGRGDTQYF
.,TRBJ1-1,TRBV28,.,TGTGCCAGCAGTTTACTCCTCCCGAACACTGAAGCTTTCTTT,CASSLLLPNTEAFF
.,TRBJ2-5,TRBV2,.,TGTGCCAGCAGTTACGGCGGGGAAGAGACCCAGTACTTC,CASSYGGEETQYF
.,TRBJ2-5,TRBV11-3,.,TGTGCCAGCAGCCCACTATCAGAGACCCAGTACTTC,CASSPLSETQYF